The clone carrying this TCR beta chain appeared once. V lost 4 bases and J lost 1; bases outside the gene matches: 5. Per germline, CDR1 SGHRS and CDR2 YFSETQ. CDR3 size: 15 residues. The record originates from a study of blood T cell repertoires in COVID-19. Looking at the study overall: The origin of the acute and convalescent COVID-19 samples was the United States, Italy and Spain. PBMCs, B-cell-depleted T cells, or T cells were the source of the cDNA or gDNA that made up the material.

In the authors' workflow: Cell counts per sample came from amplifying reference gene primers. Produced via immunoSEQ multiplex PCR; TCRdb's table is partial and in-frame only. That table furnishes V, J and clone size, whereas the DNA furnished D and trimming. The data show fewer than 250,000 clones, about 85% seen once. The sample taken for sequencing was peripheral blood. This clonotype originated in a man younger than 45 with acute or convalescent COVID-19. This sequence joins TRBV5-1 and TRBJ1-5; 7 nucleotides align to TRBD1. CDR3 sequence reads: CASSRTGQSNQPQHF. The CDR3 region has the DNA TGCGCCAGCAGCCGCACGGGACAGAGCAATCAGCCCCAGCATTTT.